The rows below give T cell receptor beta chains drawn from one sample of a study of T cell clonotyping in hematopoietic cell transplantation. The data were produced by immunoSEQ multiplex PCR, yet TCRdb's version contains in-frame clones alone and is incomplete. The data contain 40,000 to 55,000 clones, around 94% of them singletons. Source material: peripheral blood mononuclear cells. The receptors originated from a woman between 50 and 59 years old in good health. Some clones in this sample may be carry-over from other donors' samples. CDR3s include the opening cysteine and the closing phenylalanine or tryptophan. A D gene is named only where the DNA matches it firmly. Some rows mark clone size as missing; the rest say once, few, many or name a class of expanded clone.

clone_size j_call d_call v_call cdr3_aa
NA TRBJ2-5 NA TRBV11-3 CASSRPREWETQYF
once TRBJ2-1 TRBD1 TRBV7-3 CASSAGGPYNEQFF
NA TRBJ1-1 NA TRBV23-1 CASSQRVNTEAFF
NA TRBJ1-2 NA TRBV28 CASSFPGAGPYGYTF
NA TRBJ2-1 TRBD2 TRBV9 CASSGEHSGGPFNEQFF
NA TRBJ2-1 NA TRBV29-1 CSVCGTLGDEQFF
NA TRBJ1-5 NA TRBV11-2 CASSLGGGQPQHF
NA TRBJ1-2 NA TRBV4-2 CASSQVTGTQEFRSGYTF
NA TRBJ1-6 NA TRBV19 CASGVNSPLHF
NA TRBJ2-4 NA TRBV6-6 CASSPPGAWDIQYF
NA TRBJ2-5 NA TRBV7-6 CASSLSQRAETQYF
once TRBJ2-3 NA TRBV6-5 CASSYGGGRTDTQYF
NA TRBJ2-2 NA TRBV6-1 CASSEYRHGELFF
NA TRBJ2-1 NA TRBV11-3 CASSSPSNNEQFF
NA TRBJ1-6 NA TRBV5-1 CASSPGTSNSPLHF
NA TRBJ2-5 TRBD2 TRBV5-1 CASSLGFEGLAGTQETQYF
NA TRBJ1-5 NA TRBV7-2 CAGSLGGKLSNQPQHF
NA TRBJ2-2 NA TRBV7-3 CASSFRGAHNTGELFF
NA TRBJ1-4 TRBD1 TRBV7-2 CASSLEGGTANEKLFF
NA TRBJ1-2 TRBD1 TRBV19 CATFGQGNYGYTF
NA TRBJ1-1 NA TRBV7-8 CASSLPGATEAFF
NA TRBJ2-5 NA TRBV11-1 CASSLGDWRQETQYF
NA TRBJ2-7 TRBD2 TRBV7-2 CASSLEGTSGGYEQYF
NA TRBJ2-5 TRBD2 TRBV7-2 CASSSLAGGPDVMETQYF
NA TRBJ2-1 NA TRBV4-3 CASSQGHSSREQFF
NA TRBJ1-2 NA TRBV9 CASSGRAESASYTF
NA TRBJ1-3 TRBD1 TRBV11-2 CASSVGQGGNTIYF
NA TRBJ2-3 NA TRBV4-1 CASRLEEEGVTDTQYF
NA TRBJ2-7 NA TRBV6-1 CASDLQNHEQYF
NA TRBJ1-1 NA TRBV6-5 CASSSLGNTEAFF
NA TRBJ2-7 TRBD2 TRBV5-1 CASSLGTSENYEQYF
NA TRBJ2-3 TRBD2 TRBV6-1 CASRERGIGTDTQYF
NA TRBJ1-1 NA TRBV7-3 CASSSSANTEAFF
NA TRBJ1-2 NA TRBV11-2 CASSRSYRDGYTF
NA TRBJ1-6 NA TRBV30 CAWNEGTDYNSPLHF
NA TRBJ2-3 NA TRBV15 CATSREGGLGTDTQYF
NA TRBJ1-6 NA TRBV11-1 CASSLDRGANSPLHF
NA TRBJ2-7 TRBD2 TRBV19 CASKPRGGSVYEQYF
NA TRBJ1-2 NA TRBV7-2 CASSPLGRGFNYGYTF
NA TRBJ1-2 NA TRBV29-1 CSVEKQADGYTF
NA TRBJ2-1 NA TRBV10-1 CASSESRGAIDEQFF
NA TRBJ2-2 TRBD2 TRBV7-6 CASSLGGGNTGELFF
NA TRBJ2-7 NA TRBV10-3 CAISGQQSVQYF
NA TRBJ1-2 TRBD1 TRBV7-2 CASSPPVGTGGGYTF
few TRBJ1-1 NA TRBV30 CAWTGGLGTEAFF
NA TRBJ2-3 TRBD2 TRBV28 CASSFRLAGITHTQYF
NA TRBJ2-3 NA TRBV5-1 CASSLEAMIDTQYF
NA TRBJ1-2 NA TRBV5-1 CASSLMRDGNYGYTF
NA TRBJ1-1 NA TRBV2 CASLDDGDAEAFF
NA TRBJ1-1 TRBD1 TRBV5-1 CASSLPGTGPNTEAFF
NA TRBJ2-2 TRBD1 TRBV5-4 CASSSKRGPGPANTGELFF
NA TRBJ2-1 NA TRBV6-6 CASSKQGQLGEQFF
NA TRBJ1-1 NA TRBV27 CASSPRENTEAFF
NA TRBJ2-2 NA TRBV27 CASSRGEGGELFF
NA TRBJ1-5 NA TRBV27 CASSAWAGATSSNQPQHF
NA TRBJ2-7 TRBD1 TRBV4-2 CASSQGDRGLSYEQYF
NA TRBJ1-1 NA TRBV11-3 CASSLDPIQLTEAFF
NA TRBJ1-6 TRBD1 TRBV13 CASSRNDRGRADHLHF
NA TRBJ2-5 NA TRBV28 CASSAPSQETQYF
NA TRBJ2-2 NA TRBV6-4 CASGSTGITGELFF